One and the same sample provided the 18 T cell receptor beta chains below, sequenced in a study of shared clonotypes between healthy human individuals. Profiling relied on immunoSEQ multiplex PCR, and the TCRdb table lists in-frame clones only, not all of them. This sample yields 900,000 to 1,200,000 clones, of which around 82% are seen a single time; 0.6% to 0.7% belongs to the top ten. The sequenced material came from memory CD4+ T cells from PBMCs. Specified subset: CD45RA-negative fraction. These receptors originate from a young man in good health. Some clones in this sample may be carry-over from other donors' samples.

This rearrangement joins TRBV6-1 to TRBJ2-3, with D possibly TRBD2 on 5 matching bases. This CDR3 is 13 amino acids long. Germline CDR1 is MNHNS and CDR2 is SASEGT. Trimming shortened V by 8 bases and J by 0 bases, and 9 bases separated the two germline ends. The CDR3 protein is CASRGTSTDTQYF. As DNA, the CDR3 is TGTGCCAGCCGGGGAACTAGCACAGATACGCAGTATTTT.

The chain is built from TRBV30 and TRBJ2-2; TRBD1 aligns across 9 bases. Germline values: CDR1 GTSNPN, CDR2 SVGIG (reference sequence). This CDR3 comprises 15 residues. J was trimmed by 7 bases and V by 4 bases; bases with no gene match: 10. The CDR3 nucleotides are TGTGCCTGGACCCTACGGGACAGGGTGAGCGGGGAGCTGTTTTTT. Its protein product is CAWTLRDRVSGELFF.

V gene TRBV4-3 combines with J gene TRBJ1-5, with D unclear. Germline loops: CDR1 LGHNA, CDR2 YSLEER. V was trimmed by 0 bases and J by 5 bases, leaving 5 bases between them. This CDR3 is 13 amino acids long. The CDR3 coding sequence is TGCGCCAGCAGCCAAGATCTCTATCAGCCCCAGCATTTT. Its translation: CASSQDLYQPQHF.

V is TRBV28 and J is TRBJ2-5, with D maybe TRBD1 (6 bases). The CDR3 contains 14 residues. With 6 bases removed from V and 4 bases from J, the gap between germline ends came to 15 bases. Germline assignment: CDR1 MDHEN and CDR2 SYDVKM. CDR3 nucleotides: TGTGCCAGCAGATGGCAGGGGCATGGAGAGACCCAGTACTTC. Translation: CASRWQGHGETQYF.

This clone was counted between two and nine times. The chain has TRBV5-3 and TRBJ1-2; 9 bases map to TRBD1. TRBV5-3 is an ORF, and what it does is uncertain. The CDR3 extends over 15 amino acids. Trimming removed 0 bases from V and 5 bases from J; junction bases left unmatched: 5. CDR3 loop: CARSLGPGTGYGYTF. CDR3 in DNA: TGTGCCAGAAGCTTGGGCCCCGGGACAGGGTATGGCTACACCTTC.

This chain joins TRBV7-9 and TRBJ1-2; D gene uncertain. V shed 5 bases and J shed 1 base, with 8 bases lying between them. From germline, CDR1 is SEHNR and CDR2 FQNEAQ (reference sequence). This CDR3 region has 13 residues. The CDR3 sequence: CASSRADNYGYTF. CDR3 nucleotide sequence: TGTGCCAGCAGCCGCGCGGATAACTATGGCTACACCTTC. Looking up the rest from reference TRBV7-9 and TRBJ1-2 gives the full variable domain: DTGVSQNPRHKITKRGQNVTFRCDPISEHNRLYWYRQTLGQGPEFLTYFQNEAQLEKSRLLSDRFSAERPKGSFSTLEIQRTEQGDSAMYLCASSRADNYGYTFGSGTRLTVV.

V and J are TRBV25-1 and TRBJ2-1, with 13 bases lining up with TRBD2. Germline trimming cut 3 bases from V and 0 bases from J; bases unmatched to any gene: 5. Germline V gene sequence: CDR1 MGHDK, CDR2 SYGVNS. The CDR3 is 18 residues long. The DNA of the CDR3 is TGTGCCAGCAGTGACCAGGGACTAGCGGGACTCTCCTACAATGAGCAGTTCTTC. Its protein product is CASSDQGLAGLSYNEQFF.

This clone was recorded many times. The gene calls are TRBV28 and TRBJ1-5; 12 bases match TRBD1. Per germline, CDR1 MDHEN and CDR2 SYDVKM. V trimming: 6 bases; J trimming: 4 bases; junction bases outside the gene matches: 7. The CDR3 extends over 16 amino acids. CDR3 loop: CASSQWGQGANQPQHF. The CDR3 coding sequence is TGTGCCAGCAGCCAATGGGGACAGGGGGCTAATCAGCCCCAGCATTTT.

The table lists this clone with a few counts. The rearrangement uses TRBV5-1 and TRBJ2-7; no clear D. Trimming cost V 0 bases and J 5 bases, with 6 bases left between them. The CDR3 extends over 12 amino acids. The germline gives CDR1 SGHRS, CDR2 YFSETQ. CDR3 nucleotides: TGCGCCAGCAGCTTGGACAGCAACGAGCAGTACTTC. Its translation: CASSLDSNEQYF.

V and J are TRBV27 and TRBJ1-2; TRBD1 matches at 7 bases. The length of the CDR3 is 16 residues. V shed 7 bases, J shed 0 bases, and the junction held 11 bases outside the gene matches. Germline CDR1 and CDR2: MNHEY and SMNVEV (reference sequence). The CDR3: CASTFSPQGPNYGYTF. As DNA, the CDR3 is TGTGCCAGCACCTTTTCCCCACAGGGGCCTAACTATGGCTACACCTTC.

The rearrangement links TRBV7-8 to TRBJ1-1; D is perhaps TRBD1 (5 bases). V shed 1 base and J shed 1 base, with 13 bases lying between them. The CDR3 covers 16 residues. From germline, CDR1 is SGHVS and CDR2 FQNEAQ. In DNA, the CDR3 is TGTGCCAGCAGCTTAGGGGCTGGCAGGGCGAACACTGAAGCTTTCTTT. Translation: CASSLGAGRANTEAFF.

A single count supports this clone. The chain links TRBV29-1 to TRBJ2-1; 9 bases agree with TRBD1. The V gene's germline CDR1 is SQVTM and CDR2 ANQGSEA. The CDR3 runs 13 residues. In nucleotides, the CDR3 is TGCAGGATCCGGGGACAGGGCCACAATGAGCAGTTCTTC. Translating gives CRIRGQGHNEQFF.

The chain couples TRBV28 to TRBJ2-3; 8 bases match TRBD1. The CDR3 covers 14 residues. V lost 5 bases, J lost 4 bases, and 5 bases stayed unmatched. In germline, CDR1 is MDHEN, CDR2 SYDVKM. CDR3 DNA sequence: TGTGCCAGCAGTGGACGACAGGGGCCAGATACGCAGTATTTT. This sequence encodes CASSGRQGPDTQYF.

DNA for the CDR3: TGTGCCAGGCCATTAGAGACCCAGTACTTC. Translated: CARPLETQYF. This chain uses TRBV6-1 with TRBJ2-5, with D unclear. Germline CDR1 is MNHNS and CDR2 is SASEGT. This CDR3 spans 10 amino acids. V lost 9 bases, J lost 4 bases, and 6 bases lay in between.

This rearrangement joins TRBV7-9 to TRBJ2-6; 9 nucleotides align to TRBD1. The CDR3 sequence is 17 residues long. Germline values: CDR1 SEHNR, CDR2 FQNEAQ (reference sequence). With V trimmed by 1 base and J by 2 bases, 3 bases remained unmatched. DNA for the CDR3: TGTGCCAGCAGCTTAGGGTGGACAGGGGCTGGGGCCAACGTCCTGACTTTC. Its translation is CASSLGWTGAGANVLTF.

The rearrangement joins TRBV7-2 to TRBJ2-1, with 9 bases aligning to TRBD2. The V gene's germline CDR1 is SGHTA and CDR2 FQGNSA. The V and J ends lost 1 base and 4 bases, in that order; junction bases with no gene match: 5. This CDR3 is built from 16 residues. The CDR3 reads CASSLDRLAAYNEQFF. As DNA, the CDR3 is TGTGCCAGCAGCTTAGACCGACTAGCGGCATACAATGAGCAGTTCTTC.

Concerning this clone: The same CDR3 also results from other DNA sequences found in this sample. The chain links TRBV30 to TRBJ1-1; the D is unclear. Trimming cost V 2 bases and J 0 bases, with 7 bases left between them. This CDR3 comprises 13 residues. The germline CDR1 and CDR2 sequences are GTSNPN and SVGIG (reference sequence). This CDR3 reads CAWSPALNTEAFF. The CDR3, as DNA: TGTGCCTGGAGTCCTGCCCTGAACACTGAAGCTTTCTTT. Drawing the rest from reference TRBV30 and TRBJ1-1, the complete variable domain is SQTIHQWPATLVQPVGSPLSLECTVEGTSNPNLYWYRQAAGRGLQLLFYSVGIGQISSEVPQNLSASRPQDRQFILSSKKLLLSDSGFYLCAWSPALNTEAFFGQGTRLTVV.

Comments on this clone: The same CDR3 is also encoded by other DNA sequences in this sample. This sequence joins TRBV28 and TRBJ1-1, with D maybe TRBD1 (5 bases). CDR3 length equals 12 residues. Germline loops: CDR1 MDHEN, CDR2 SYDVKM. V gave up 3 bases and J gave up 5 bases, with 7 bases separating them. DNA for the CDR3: TGTGCCAGCAGTTTGCAGGGAACTGAAGCTTTCTTT. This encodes CASSLQGTEAFF.